This T cell receptor beta chain was identified in a study of T cell responses to AZD1222 COVID-19 vaccine. Here immunoSEQ multiplex PCR was the method, and the copy in TCRdb shows in-frame clones only, minus some. The sample comprises 90,000 to 120,000 clones, just under 95% of which are singletons, and under 2.5% rests with the top ten. General study results and limits: Among AZD1222 vaccinees, only 5 to 7 were seropositive at baseline.

The sample holds a few counts of this clone. The antigen remains undetermined. This receptor was identified in an adult in good health. The specimen was peripheral blood, collected on day 0 of AZD1222 vaccination.

The CDR3 nucleotides are TGTGCTAGTGGTTTGGAGACAGGGTTTTGGAATGAGCAGTTCTTC. The encoded protein is CASGLETGFWNEQFF. This chain joins TRBV12-5 and TRBJ2-1, with TRBD1 matching over 7 bases. V lost 1 base to trimming and J lost 7 bases; unmatched junction nucleotides: 7. The CDR3 spans 15 residues. The V gene's germline CDR1 is LGHNT and CDR2 FRNRAP.